This passage covers 29 T cell receptor beta chains from one sample sequenced in a study of cytomegalovirus exposure and HLA in healthy donors (dated 2017 in TCRdb). Library method: the immunoSEQ multiplex PCR assay. For the multiplex PCR, a mixture combining 60 forward primers for TCR Vbeta segments and 13 reverse primers for TCR Jbeta segments was used. The table comes from immuneACCESS by way of TCRdb, which keeps in-frame sequences with V and J called. Part of the clones is missing from these tables; in studies checked, under half for an unresolved V gene and the rest for unknown reasons. In this sample the table shows roughly 70,000 clones, about 81% of which occur a single time. Under 15% of the sample comes from the top ten. The sequenced material came from PBMCs. Every receptor here comes from a man in his 70s in good health and CMV-seronegative.

A few counts support this clone. The rearrangement uses TRBV19 and TRBJ1-1, with TRBD1 identical over 7 bases. The trim removed 5 bases at V and 11 bases at J, leaving 11 bases unmatched. The germline CDR1 and CDR2 sequences are LNHDA and SQIVND (reference sequence). The CDR3 sequence is 13 residues long. This chain's CDR3 is CASSGWTGTDAFF. The CDR3 DNA reads as TGTGCCAGTAGTGGATGGACAGGTACCGATGCTTTCTTT.

The chain uses TRBV7-9 and TRBJ2-7, with D perhaps TRBD2 (6 bases). CDR1 SEHNR and CDR2 FQNEAQ come from the germline V gene (reference sequence). The CDR3 is made up of 13 amino acids. The V end lost 8 bases, the J end lost 3 bases, and 14 bases lay between the germline ends. The CDR3 sequence is CASRSGSNYEQYF. CDR3 in DNA: TGTGCCAGCCGTAGCGGTTCCAACTACGAGCAGTACTTC.

This chain connects TRBV5-1 to TRBJ2-5, with 9 bases lining up with TRBD1. Judging by the DNA end, TRBJ2-7 fits better; the J call may be wrong. This CDR3 contains 15 residues. Per germline, CDR1 SGHRS and CDR2 YFSETQ. The CDR3 region is CASSLAPGQGYEQYF. CDR3 DNA: TGCGCCAGCAGCTTGGCCCCGGGACAGGGCTACGAGCAGTACTTC.

The chain links TRBV6-6 to TRBJ1-1, with no clear D. V was shortened by 3 bases and J by 1 base, with 12 bases between the two germline ends. This CDR3 comprises 15 residues. Per the germline V gene, CDR1 is MNHNY and CDR2 is SVGAGI (reference sequence). CDR3 coding DNA: TGTGCCAGCAGTTATGGAGGCGCGAAGAACACTGAAGCTTTCTTT. Translated: CASSYGGAKNTEAFF.

The V gene is TRBV11-2, the J gene TRBJ1-2; 7 bases line up with TRBD1. Germline CDR1 reads SGHAT; CDR2 reads FQNNGV. This CDR3 has 15 residues. V was pared by 3 bases and J by 2 bases, with 6 bases of the junction left unmatched. CDR3 amino acids: CASSLATGRNYGYTF. CDR3 nucleotide sequence: TGTGCCAGCAGCTTGGCGACAGGGCGGAACTATGGCTACACCTTC.

The genes are TRBV5-1 and TRBJ1-5; no firm D call. CDR1 SGHRS and CDR2 YFSETQ come from the germline V gene. The V gene lost 0 bases and the J gene lost 7 bases, with 8 bases spanning the gap. The CDR3 sequence is 13 residues long. The CDR3, as DNA: TGCGCCAGCAGCTTGGAGGGAGGCCAGCCCCAGCATTTT. This codes for CASSLEGGQPQHF. Full variable domain (missing parts from reference TRBV5-1 and TRBJ1-5): KAGVTQTPRYLIKTRGQQVTLSCSPISGHRSVSWYQQTPGQGLQFLFEYFSETQRNKGNFPGRFSGRQFSNSRSEMNVSTLELGDSALYLCASSLEGGQPQHFGDGTRLSIL.

The chain joins TRBV7-9 to TRBJ2-1; 7 bases agree with TRBD2. CDR1 and CDR2 from the germline V gene are SEHNR and FQNEAQ (reference sequence). The CDR3 has 14 amino acids. The V and J ends lost 4 bases and 3 bases, in that order; junction bases with no gene match: 3. The CDR3 loop is CASSWDYVYNEQFF. CDR3 DNA: TGTGCCAGCAGCTGGGACTATGTCTACAATGAGCAGTTCTTC.

V is TRBV6-5 and J is TRBJ1-2, with a possible D match to TRBD1 (5 bases). CDR1 is MNHEY and CDR2 is SVGAGI in the germline V gene. There are 16 residues in the CDR3. With 4 bases removed from V and 5 bases from J, the gap between germline ends came to 20 bases. The CDR3 nucleotides are TGTGCCAGCAGTTTACTCGGCCAGGGAACCTCTTATGGCTACACCTTC. Translating gives CASSLLGQGTSYGYTF.

CDR3: CSVASAEQFF. DNA of the CDR3: TGCAGCGTTGCGAGCGCCGAGCAGTTCTTC. The chain employs TRBV29-1 and TRBJ2-1, with unresolved D. The germline V gene encodes CDR1 SQVTM and CDR2 ANQGSEA. The CDR3 sequence is 10 residues long. V was trimmed by 4 bases and J by 10 bases, leaving 8 bases between them.

The J gene is TRBJ1-2, the V gene TRBV9; D not certain. Germline CDR1 reads SGDLS; CDR2 reads YYNGEE. V lost 0 bases and J lost 5, with 11 bases in between. CDR3 length: 14 residues. CDR3: CASSVDSQFYGYTF. CDR3 nucleotide sequence: TGTGCCAGCAGCGTAGACAGTCAGTTTTATGGCTACACCTTC. The full variable domain, its missing parts supplied by reference TRBV9 and TRBJ1-2, is DSGVTQTPKHLITATGQRVTLRCSPRSGDLSVYWYQQSLDQGLQFLIQYYNGEERAKGNILERFSAQQFPDLHSELNLSSLELGDSALYFCASSVDSQFYGYTFGSGTRLTVV.

This clone was picked up a small number of times. Compared with germline, one end of the junction differs, possibly owing to a read error. The chain is built from TRBV5-1 and TRBJ1-1; the D is unclear. The CDR3 spans 13 residues. Germline CDR1 is SGHRS and CDR2 is YFSETQ. The CDR3 DNA follows: TGCGCCAGCAGCTTGGATTGGAACAGTGAAGCTTTCTTT. Its protein product is CASSLDWNSEAFF.

V gene TRBV7-9 combines with J gene TRBJ2-3; TRBD1 matches 7 bases. This CDR3 has 17 residues. The V and J ends lost 5 bases and 0 bases, in that order; junction bases with no gene match: 11. Looked up from germline, CDR1 is SEHNR and CDR2 is FQNEAQ (reference sequence). The CDR3 DNA follows: TGTGCCAGCAGCCCGCGGACAGGCCCGATTAGCACAGATACGCAGTATTTT. Protein: CASSPRTGPISTDTQYF.

This clone was observed a few times. This chain joins TRBV18 and TRBJ1-5; D is possibly TRBD1 (6 bases). Germline V gene lookup returns CDR1 KGHSH and CDR2 LQKENI. CDR3 length: 16 amino acids. Trimming took off 3 bases at V and 4 bases at J, with 16 bases between the two ends. The DNA for the CDR3 is TGTGCCAGCTCACCCGGGACACCTTTTGAAAATCAGCCCCAGCATTTT. This codes for CASSPGTPFENQPQHF.

This rearrangement joins TRBV6-6 to TRBJ1-2; 7 positions agree with TRBD1. V lost 0 bases and J lost 5; bases outside the gene matches: 6. Germline V gene sequence: CDR1 MNHNY, CDR2 SVGAGI (reference sequence). The length of the CDR3 is 15 residues. The CDR3 protein is CASSYSDREEYGYTF. The CDR3 bases are TGTGCCAGCAGTTACTCCGACAGGGAAGAATATGGCTACACCTTC.

V gene TRBV6-1 combines with J gene TRBJ2-3; 7 bases line up with TRBD2. CDR1 is MNHNS and CDR2 is SASEGT in the germline V gene. The V gene end was trimmed by 5 bases and the J gene end by 2 bases; junction bases not matched to a gene: 4. The CDR3 contains 14 residues. In nucleotides, the CDR3 is TGTGCCAGCAGTCTGGGACTACTCACAGATACGCAGTATTTT. This translates into CASSLGLLTDTQYF.

In its sample, this clone was seen once. The chain couples TRBV9 to TRBJ2-3, with 12 bases identical to TRBD2. With V trimmed by 0 bases and J by 4 bases, 6 bases remained unmatched. Germline lookup yields CDR1 SGDLS and CDR2 YYNGEE. The CDR3 has 17 residues. The CDR3 bases are TGTGCCAGCAGCGTAGGCCTGGCTAGCGGGGGGGCAGATACGCAGTATTTT. The encoded protein is CASSVGLASGGADTQYF.

The rearrangement links TRBV5-4 to TRBJ2-3; 7 nucleotides align to TRBD2. Unmatched junction bases numbered 10, after V lost 4 bases and J lost 2 bases. The V gene's germline CDR1 is SGHNT and CDR2 YYREEE (reference sequence). The CDR3 has 16 amino acids. CDR3 loop: CASSHGGGGPTDTQYF. The CDR3 bases are TGTGCCAGCAGCCACGGTGGGGGGGGACCCACAGATACGCAGTATTTT.

The V call is TRBV10-3, the J call TRBJ2-7, with D hard to call. Looked up from germline, CDR1 is ENHRY and CDR2 is SYGVKD. CDR3 length equals 13 residues. V was trimmed by 6 bases and J by 0 bases, leaving 9 bases between them. The CDR3 coding sequence is TGTGCCATCAGCTTTGGCAGCTCCTACGAGCAGTACTTC. Residues: CAISFGSSYEQYF.

This chain connects TRBV28 to TRBJ2-1; D is possibly TRBD2 (7 bases). Trimming removed 3 bases at V and 1 base at J, with 13 bases between. The CDR3 loop spans 16 amino acids. Germline-derived CDR1 and CDR2 are MDHEN and SYDVKM. CDR3 in amino acids: CASSFLGGASYNEQFF. The CDR3 DNA follows: TGTGCCAGCAGTTTTTTGGGGGGGGCATCCTACAATGAGCAGTTCTTC.

The chain employs TRBV19 and TRBJ2-7, with 8 bases identical to TRBD1. Germline CDR1 and CDR2: LNHDA and SQIVND (reference sequence). J gave up 7 bases and V 10 bases, and 9 bases lay outside the gene matches. There are 12 residues in the CDR3. The CDR3 sequence: CATSGTGREQYF. CDR3 in DNA: TGTGCCACGTCAGGGACAGGTCGTGAGCAGTACTTC.

For this clone: Other DNA variants within this sample encode the same CDR3. The rearrangement uses TRBV7-9 and TRBJ1-1; D remains unclear. This CDR3 region has 13 residues. With 6 bases removed from V and 5 bases from J, the gap between germline ends came to 13 bases. CDR1 and CDR2 (germline): SEHNR, FQNEAQ (reference sequence). The CDR3 sequence: CASSNREETEAFF. The CDR3 bases are TGTGCCAGCAGTAATCGAGAGGAGACTGAAGCTTTCTTT.

The chain recombines TRBV6-4 with TRBJ2-2; D remains unclear. The V gene's germline CDR1 is MRHNA and CDR2 SNTAGT. The CDR3 has 14 amino acids. Deletions cut 4 bases from V and 0 bases from J, with 6 bases between. The CDR3 is CASSGSANTGELFF. DNA of the CDR3: TGTGCCAGCAGTGGGTCGGCGAACACCGGGGAGCTGTTTTTT.

This chain joins TRBV5-4 and TRBJ2-1; the match to TRBD2 covers 7 bases. There are 13 residues in the CDR3. The ends lost 0 bases at V and 9 bases at J; junction bases unmatched: 3. The germline V gene has CDR1 SGHNT and CDR2 YYREEE (reference sequence). CDR3 amino acids: CASSLDPSGEQFF. As DNA, the CDR3 is TGTGCCAGCAGCTTGGACCCTAGCGGTGAGCAGTTCTTC.

V is TRBV29-1 and J is TRBJ2-7; the D is unclear. This CDR3 contains 11 residues. In germline, CDR1 is SQVTM, CDR2 ANQGSEA. Trimming took 6 bases from V and 6 from J, leaving 12 bases between them. CDR3: CSVASPIEQYF. The CDR3 DNA is TGCAGCGTCGCCAGTCCAATCGAGCAGTACTTC.

The sample holds a few counts of this clone. V gene TRBV10-3 combines with J gene TRBJ2-1, with 7 bases aligning to TRBD2. Losses at the gene ends were 0 bases for V and 9 bases for J; bases not matched to a gene: 11. The CDR3 loop spans 16 amino acids. Germline V gene data show CDR1 as ENHRY and CDR2 as SYGVKD. The CDR3 DNA is TGTGCCATCAGTGAGTCGCTGGCGGAAGGGAGGGGTGAGCAGTTCTTC. It is translated as CAISESLAEGRGEQFF.

The chain joins TRBV4-3 to TRBJ1-6; D is perhaps TRBD1 (5 bases). V lost 4 bases, J lost 0 bases, and 10 bases lay in between. Germline V gene lookup returns CDR1 LGHNA and CDR2 YSLEER. The CDR3 contains 16 residues. CDR3 coding DNA: TGCGCCAGCAGCCTAGACAGAAGCTCCTATAATTCACCCCTCCACTTT. This gives the protein CASSLDRSSYNSPLHF.

This chain connects TRBV7-2 to TRBJ1-1; no firm D call. CDR3 length: 14 residues. V was cut by 1 base and J by 5 bases, with 11 bases left in between. From germline, CDR1 is SGHTA and CDR2 FQGNSA. DNA of the CDR3: TGTGCCAGCAGCTTAGGAGGGTTTGGGACTGAAGCTTTCTTT. It translates to CASSLGGFGTEAFF.

This chain uses TRBV7-9 with TRBJ2-7, with D tentatively TRBD1 (6 bases). The CDR3 runs 15 residues. The V end was cut by 5 bases, the J end by 0 bases, with 14 bases between. Germline V gives CDR1 SEHNR, CDR2 FQNEAQ (reference sequence). CDR3 in DNA: TGTGCCAGCAGCCCCAGGACAGTGAGCTCCTACGAGCAGTACTTC. It encodes CASSPRTVSSYEQYF.

CDR3 amino acids: CASSPLPGQGADEQFF. The CDR3 region has the DNA TGTGCCAGCAGCCCGCTACCGGGACAGGGGGCCGATGAGCAGTTCTTC. This rearrangement joins TRBV9 to TRBJ2-1, with 12 bases aligning to TRBD1. This CDR3 contains 16 residues. Germline lookup yields CDR1 SGDLS and CDR2 YYNGEE. V shed 4 bases and J 8 bases; nucleotides not matched to a gene: 10.